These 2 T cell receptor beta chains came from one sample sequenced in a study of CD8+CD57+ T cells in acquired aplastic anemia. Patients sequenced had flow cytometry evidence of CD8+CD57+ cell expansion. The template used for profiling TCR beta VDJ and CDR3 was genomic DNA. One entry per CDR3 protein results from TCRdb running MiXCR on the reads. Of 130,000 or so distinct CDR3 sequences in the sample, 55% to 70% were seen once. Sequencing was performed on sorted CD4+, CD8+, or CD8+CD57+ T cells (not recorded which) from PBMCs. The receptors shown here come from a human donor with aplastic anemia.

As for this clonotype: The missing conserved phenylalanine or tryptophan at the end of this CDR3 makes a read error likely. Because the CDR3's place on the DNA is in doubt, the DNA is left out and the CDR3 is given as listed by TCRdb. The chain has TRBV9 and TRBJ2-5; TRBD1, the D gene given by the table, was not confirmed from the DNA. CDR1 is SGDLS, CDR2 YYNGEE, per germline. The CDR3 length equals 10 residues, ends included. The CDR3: CASSAGDKYY.

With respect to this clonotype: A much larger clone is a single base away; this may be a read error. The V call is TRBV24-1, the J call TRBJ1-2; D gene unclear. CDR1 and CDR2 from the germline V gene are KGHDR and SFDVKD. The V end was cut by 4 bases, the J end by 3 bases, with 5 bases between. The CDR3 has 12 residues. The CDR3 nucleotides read TGTGCCACCAGTGAAGTCCACTATGGCTACACCTTC. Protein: CATSEVHYGYTF.